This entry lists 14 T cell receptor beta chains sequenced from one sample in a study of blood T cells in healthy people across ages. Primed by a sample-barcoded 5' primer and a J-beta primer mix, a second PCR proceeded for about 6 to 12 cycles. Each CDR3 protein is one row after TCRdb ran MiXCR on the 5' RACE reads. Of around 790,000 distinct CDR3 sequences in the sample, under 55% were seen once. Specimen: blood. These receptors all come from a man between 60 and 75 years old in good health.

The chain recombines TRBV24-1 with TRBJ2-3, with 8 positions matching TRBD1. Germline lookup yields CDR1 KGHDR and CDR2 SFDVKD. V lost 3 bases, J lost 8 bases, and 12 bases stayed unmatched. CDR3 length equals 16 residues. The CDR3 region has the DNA TGTGCCACCAGTGATACTACCGAGAGGGGACAGGTTACGCAGTATTTT. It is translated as CATSDTTERGQVTQYF.

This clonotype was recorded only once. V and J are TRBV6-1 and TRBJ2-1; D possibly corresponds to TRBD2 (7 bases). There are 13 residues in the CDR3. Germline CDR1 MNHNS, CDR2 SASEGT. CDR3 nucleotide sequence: TGTGTCAGTAACTGGGGGGGCTCCAATGAGCAGTTCTTC. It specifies CVSNWGGSNEQFF.

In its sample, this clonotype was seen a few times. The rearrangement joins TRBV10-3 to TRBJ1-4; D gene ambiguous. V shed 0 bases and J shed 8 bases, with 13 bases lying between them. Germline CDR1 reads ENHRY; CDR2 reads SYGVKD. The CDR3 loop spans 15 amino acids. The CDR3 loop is CAISESGQVAEKLFF. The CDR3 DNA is TGTGCCATCAGTGAGTCGGGTCAGGTCGCCGAAAAACTGTTTTTT.

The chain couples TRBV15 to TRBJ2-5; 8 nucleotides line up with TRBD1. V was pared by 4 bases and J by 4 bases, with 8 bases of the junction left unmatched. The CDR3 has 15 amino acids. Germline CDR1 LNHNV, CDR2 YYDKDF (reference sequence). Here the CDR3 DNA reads TGTGCCACCAGCACCTTGGACAGGGACCCAGAGACCCAGTACTTC. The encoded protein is CATSTLDRDPETQYF.

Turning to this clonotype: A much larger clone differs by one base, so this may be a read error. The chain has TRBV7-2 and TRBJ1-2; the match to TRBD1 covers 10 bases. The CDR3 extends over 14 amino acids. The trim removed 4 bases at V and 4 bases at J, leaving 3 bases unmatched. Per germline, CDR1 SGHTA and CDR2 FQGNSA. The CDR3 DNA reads TGTGCCAGCAGCTCGGGACAGGGGATCTATGGCTACACCTTC. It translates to CASSSGQGIYGYTF.

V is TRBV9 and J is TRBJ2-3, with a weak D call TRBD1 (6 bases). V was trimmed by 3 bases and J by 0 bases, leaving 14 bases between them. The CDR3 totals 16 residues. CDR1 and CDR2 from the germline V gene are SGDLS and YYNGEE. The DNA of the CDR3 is TGTGCCAGCAGCGCCGGGGACAACCTCAGCACAGATACGCAGTATTTT. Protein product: CASSAGDNLSTDTQYF.

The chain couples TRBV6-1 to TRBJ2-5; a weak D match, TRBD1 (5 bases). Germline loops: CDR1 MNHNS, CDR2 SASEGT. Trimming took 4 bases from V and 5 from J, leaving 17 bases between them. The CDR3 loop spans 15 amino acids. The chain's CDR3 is CASSAGHPKVETQYF. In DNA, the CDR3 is TGTGCCAGCAGTGCAGGGCACCCTAAGGTGGAGACCCAGTACTTC.

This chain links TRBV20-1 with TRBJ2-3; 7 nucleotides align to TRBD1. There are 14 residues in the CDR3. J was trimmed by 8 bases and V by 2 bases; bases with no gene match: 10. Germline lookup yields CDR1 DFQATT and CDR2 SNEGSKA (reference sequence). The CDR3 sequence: CSARQSGQQCTQYF. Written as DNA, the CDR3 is TGCAGTGCTAGACAATCGGGACAGCAGTGTACGCAGTATTTT.

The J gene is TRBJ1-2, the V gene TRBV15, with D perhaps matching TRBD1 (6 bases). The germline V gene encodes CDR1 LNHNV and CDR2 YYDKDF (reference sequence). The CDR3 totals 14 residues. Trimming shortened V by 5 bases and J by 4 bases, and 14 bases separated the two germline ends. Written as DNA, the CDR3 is TGTGCCACCAGCCGAAGGGGGGAGGGCTATGGCTACACCTTC. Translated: CATSRRGEGYGYTF. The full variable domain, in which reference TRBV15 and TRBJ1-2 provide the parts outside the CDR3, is DAMVIQNPRYQVTQFGKPVTLSCSQTLNHNVMYWYQQKSSQAPKLLFHYYDKDFNNEADTPDNFQSRRPNTSFCFLDIRSPGLGDTAMYLCATSRRGEGYGYTFGSGTRLTVV.

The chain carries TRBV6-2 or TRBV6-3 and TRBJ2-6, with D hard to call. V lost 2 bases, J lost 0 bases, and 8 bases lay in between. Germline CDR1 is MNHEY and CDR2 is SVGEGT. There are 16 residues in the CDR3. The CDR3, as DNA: TGTGCCAGCAGTTACAGGCTCAGCTCTGGGGCCAACGTCCTGACTTTC. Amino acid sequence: CASSYRLSSGANVLTF.

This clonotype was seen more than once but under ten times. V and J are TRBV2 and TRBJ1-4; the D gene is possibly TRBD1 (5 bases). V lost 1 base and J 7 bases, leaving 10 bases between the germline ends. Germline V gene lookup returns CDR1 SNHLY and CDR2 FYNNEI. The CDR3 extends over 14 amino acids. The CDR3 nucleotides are TGTGCCAGCAGTGAAGAGGGGCGTGGTGAAAAACTGTTTTTT. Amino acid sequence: CASSEEGRGEKLFF.

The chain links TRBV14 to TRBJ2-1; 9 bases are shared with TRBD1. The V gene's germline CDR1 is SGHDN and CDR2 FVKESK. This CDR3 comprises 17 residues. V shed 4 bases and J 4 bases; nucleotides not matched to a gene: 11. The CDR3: CASSPLQGAAIYNEQFF. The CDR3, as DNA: TGTGCCAGCAGCCCTTTACAGGGGGCGGCGATATACAATGAGCAGTTCTTC.

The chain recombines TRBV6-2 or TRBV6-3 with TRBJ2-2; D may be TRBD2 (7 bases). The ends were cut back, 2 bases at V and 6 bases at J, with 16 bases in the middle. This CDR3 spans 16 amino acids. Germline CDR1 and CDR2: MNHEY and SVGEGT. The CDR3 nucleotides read TGTGCCAGCAGTTACGCCGGGGGGCTAAGAGCCGGGGAGCTGTTTTTT. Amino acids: CASSYAGGLRAGELFF.

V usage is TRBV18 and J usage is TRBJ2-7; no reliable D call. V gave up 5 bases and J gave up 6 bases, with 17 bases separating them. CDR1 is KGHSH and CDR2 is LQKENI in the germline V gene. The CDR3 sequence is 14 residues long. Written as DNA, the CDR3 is TGTGCCAGCTCAAGTGGCGGATCCGAGAGCGAGCAGTACTTC. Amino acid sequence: CASSSGGSESEQYF.